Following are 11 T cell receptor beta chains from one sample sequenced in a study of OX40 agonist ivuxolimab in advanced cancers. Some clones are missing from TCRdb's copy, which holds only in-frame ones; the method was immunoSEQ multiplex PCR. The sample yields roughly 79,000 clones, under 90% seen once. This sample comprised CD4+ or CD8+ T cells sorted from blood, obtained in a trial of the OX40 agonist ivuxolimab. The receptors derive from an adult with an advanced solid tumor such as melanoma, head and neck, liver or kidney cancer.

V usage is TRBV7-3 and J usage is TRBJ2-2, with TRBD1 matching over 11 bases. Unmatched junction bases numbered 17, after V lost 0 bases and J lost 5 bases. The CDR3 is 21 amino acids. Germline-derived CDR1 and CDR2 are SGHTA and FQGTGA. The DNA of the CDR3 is TGTGCCAGCAGCTTAACGGGCTTTCATGGACAGGGGGCGCCGAGAACCGGGGAGCTGTTTTTT. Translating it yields CASSLTGFHGQGAPRTGELFF.

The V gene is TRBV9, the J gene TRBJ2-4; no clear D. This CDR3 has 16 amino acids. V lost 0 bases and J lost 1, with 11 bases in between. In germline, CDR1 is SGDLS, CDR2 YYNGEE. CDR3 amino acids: CASSVADNGAKNIQYF. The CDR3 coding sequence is TGTGCCAGCAGCGTAGCCGACAACGGGGCCAAAAACATTCAGTACTTC.

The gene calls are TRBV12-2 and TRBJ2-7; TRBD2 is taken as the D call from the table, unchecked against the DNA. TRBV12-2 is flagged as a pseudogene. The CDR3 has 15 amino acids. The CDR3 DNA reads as TGTGCAAGTCGCTTAGCGGCGGGAGGTGGGGACGAGCAGTACTTC. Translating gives CASRLAAGGGDEQYF.

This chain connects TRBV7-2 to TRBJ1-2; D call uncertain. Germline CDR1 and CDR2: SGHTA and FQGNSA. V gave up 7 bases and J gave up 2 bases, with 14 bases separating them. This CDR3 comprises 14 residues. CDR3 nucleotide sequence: TGTGCCAGCACCCCTCGGGGAGGGAACTATGGCTACACCTTC. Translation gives CASTPRGGNYGYTF. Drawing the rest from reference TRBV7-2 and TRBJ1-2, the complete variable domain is GAGVSQSPSNKVTEKGKDVELRCDPISGHTALYWYRQSLGQGLEFLIYFQGNSAPDKSGLPSDRFSAERTGGSVSTLTIQRTQQEDSAVYLCASTPRGGNYGYTFGSGTRLTVV.

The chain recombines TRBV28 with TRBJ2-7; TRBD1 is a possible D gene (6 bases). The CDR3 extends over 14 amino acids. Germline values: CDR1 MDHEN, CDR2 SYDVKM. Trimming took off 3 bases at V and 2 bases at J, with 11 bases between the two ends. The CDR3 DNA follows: TGTGCCAGCAGTTTGGACAGCCCGGCCTACGAGCAGTACTTC. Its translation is CASSLDSPAYEQYF.

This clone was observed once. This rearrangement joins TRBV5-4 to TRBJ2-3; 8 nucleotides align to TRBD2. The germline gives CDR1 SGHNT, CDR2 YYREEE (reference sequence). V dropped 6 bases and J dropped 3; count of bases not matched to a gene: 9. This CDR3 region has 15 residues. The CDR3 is CASKAGATGTDTQYF. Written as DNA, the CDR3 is TGTGCCAGCAAAGCGGGGGCCACGGGGACAGATACGCAGTATTTT.

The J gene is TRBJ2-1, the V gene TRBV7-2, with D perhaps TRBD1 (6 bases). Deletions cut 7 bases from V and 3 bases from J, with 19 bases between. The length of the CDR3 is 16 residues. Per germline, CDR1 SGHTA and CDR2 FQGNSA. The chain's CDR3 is CASNPSGGDGYNEQFF. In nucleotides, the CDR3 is TGTGCCAGCAACCCTAGTGGGGGCGACGGCTACAATGAGCAGTTCTTC.

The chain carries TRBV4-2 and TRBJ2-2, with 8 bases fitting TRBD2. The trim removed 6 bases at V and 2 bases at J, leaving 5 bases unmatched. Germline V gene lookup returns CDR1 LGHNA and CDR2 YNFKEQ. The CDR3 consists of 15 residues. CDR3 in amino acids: CASRVAGLNTGELFF. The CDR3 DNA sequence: TGTGCCAGCAGGGTAGCGGGGCTCAACACCGGGGAGCTGTTTTTT.

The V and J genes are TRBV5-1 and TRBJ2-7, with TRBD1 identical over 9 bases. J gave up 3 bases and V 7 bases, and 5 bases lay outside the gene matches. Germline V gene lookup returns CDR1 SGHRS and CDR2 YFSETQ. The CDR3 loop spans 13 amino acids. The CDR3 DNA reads TGCGCCAGCCGGGACAGGGCGAACTACGAGCAGTACTTC. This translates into CASRDRANYEQYF.

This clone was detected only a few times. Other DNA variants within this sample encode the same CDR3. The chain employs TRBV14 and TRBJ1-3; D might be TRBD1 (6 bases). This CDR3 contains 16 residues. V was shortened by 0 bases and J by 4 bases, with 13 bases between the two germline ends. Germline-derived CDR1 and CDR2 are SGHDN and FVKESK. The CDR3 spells CASSQEIAGAGNTIYF. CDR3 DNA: TGTGCCAGCAGCCAAGAAATAGCGGGGGCAGGAAACACCATATATTTT.

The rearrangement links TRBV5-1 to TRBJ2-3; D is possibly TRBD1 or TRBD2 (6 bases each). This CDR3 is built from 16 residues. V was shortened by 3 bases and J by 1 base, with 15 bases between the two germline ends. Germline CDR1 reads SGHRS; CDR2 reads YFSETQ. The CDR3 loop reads CASSSPIGGRTDTQYF. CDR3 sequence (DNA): TGCGCCAGCAGCTCCCCTATAGGGGGGCGCACAGATACGCAGTATTTT.